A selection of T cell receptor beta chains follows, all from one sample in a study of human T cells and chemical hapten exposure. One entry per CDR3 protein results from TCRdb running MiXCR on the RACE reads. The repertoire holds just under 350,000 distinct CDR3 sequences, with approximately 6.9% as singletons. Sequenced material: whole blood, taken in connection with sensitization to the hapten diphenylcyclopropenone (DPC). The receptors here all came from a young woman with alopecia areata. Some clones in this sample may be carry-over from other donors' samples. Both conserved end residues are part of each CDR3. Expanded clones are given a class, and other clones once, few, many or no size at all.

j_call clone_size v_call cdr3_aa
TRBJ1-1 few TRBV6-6 CASSQWVMNTEAFF
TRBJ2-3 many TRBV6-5 CASSLGTTTDTQYF
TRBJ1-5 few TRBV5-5 CASSWGQGAYQPQHF
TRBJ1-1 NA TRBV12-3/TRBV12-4 CASSPFLLGSEAFF
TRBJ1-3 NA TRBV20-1 CSASGTGGPISGNTIYF
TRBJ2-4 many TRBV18 CASSPVPGDGDIQYF
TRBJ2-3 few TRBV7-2 CASSSETGTGMDTQYF
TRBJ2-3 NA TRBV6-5 CASSYSAGGVDTQYF
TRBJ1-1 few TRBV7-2 CASSETYLIGTEAFF
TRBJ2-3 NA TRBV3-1 CASSNRGVTDTQYF
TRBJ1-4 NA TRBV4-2 CASSLGQGAEKLFF
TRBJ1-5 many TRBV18 CASSDRGQQPQHF
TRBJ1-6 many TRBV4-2 CASSQEDTYNSPLHF
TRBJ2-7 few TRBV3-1 CASSQAGNEQYF
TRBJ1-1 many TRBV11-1 CASSLSETGPGAFF
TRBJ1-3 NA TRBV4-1 CASSQADRGSGNTIYF
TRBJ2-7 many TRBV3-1 CASSQDAHRVREQYF
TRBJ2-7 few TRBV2 CASSEAGTGGYEQYF
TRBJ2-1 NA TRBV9 CASSVVVTSNEQFF
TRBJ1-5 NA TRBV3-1 CASSQDPGGQQPQHF
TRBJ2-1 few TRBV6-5 CASSYSWWARTSGASSYNEQFF
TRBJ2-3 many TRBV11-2 CASSLEGAIGTQYF